Listed below are T cell receptor beta chains from one sample, sequenced in a study of T cell changes during pregnancy in multiple sclerosis. TCRdb's copy holds only in-frame clones and misses some; the assay was immunoSEQ multiplex PCR. The table records around 30,000 clones, approximately 88% of them present only once. The source was CD8+ T cells from peripheral blood mononuclear cells, collected in the first trimester of pregnancy. These receptors came from a female donor with multiple sclerosis, enrolled in a pregnancy study. The CDR3 runs from the conserved cysteine through the conserved F or W.

TRBV27	CASSQSESEKQYF
TRBV5-6	CASSLAVAGRPRERGEQYF
TRBV19	CASSSQGGYEQYF
TRBV7-2	CASSLDPGNYGYTF
TRBV5-5	CASRSHTGDNQPQHF
TRBV7-9	CASSSRDSPDNEQFF
TRBV7-8	CASSLGNHEQYF
TRBV5-8	CASSLTKNRGLWEQFF
TRBV13	CASSPLTEGSGANVLTF
TRBV28	CASSYKTENTEAFF
TRBV6-6	CASSYESSYEQYF
TRBV5-4	CASSLGGLGQGEYF
TRBV27	CASSFQGDRSPLHF
TRBV6-5	CASSYSDRGNYGYTF
TRBV4-3	CASSHSWGGGTEAFF
TRBV15	CATSRKTGDGYTF
TRBV5-1	CASSPTSGGFNEQFF
TRBV27	CASTPKGATEAFF
TRBV7-3	CASSYFGGGKNIQYF
TRBV5-1	CASSLKQGFYEQYF
TRBV27	CASSSYRTGGGKLFF
TRBV28	CASSIPTGGVYEQYF
TRBV7-9	CASSLGLAEITDTQYF
TRBV7-9	CASGPEQSYEQYF
TRBV30	CAWSVFSADTEAFF
TRBV5-1	CASSFPREGLIYTQYF